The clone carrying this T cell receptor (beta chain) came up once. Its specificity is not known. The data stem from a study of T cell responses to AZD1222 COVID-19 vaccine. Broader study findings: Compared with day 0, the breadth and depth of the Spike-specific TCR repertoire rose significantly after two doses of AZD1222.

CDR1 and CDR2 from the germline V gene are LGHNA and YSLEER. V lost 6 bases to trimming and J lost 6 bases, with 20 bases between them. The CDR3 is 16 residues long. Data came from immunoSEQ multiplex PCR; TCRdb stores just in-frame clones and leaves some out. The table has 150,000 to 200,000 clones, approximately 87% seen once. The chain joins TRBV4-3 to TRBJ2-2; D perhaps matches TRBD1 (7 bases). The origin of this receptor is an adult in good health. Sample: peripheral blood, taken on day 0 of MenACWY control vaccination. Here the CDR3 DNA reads TGCGCCAGCAGGGTCAATAGCCAGGGGGGCTCCGGGGAGCTGTTTTTT. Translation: CASRVNSQGGSGELFF.